This T cell receptor beta chain appears in the sequencing data of a study of PD-1 blockade in classical Hodgkin lymphoma. Study as a whole: It was nivolumab at 3 mg/kg, given intravenously every 2 weeks, that patients received. Whole-study results and caveats: CD4+ TCR diversity, unlike CD8+, rose significantly by C4D1. Complete responders entered with baseline diversity on par with newly diagnosed patients, the results showed. Newly diagnosed patients were said to have less baseline TCR diversity than healthy donors did.

Worth noting for this clone: The antigen is unknown.

The germline V gene has CDR1 SNHLY and CDR2 FYNNEI. CDR3 length: 15 residues. J lost 7 bases, V lost 2 bases, and 6 bases had no gene match. TCRdb's copy holds only in-frame clones and misses some; the assay was immunoSEQ multiplex PCR. The sample consists of some 2,600 clones, 55% to 75% of them appearing once. Relapses following autologous stem cell transplantation were seen in all patients, with brentuximab vedotin exposure varying. Through magnetic negative selection, CD8+ T cells were separated from PBMCs that had been thawed. The material sequenced was CD8+ T cells from blood, taken at baseline. V usage is TRBV2 and J usage is TRBJ1-5, with TRBD1 identical over 9 bases. The TCR was taken from a human donor with classical Hodgkin lymphoma. The DNA for the CDR3 is TGTGCCAGCAGTGAATCGGGACAGGGCAGGCAGCCCCAGCATTTT. The encoded protein is CASSESGQGRQPQHF.